Each of the 28 T cell receptor beta chains below was sequenced from the same sample in a study of blood T cell repertoires in COVID-19. Profiling relied on immunoSEQ multiplex PCR, and the TCRdb table lists in-frame clones only, not all of them. The table has a few hundred thousand clones, about 88% seen once. Sequenced sample: PBMCs or T cells enriched from blood (not recorded which). The receptors shown here come from a woman aged 25 to 39 who had been exposed to COVID-19.

This chain uses TRBV19 with TRBJ2-7; possibly TRBD1 for D (5 bases). The V end lost 1 base, the J end lost 2 bases, and 12 bases lay between the germline ends. CDR3 length: 15 amino acids. Germline values: CDR1 LNHDA, CDR2 SQIVND (reference sequence). The CDR3 DNA sequence: TGTGCCAGTAGTATAGCCACGACAGCCACCTACGAGCAGTACTTC. Its translation is CASSIATTATYEQYF.

Worth noting for this clone: Other DNA sequences in this sample translate to the same CDR3. The gene calls are TRBV9 and TRBJ2-5; no definite D call. Germline assignment: CDR1 SGDLS and CDR2 YYNGEE. V was cut by 4 bases and J by 0 bases, with 13 bases left in between. The CDR3 runs 15 residues. This CDR3 is CASSYSGVYQETQYF. The CDR3 bases are TGTGCCAGCAGCTACTCAGGCGTATACCAAGAGACCCAGTACTTC.

The rearrangement uses TRBV20-1 and TRBJ1-5; no reliable D call. The germline CDR1 and CDR2 sequences are DFQATT and SNEGSKA (reference sequence). V shed 1 base and J shed 6 bases, with 4 bases lying between them. The CDR3 runs 11 residues. CDR3 nucleotide sequence: TGCAGTGCTAGAGGAGTTCAGCCCCAGCATTTT. Protein product: CSARGVQPQHF.

This rearrangement joins TRBV19 to TRBJ1-3; tentatively, D is TRBD1 (5 bases). V lost 6 bases to trimming and J lost 2 bases, with 8 bases between them. The CDR3 sequence is 13 residues long. Germline V gives CDR1 LNHDA, CDR2 SQIVND (reference sequence). In nucleotides, the CDR3 is TGTGCCAGTAGAGGGGCCACTGGAAACACCATATATTTT. Its protein is CASRGATGNTIYF.

The chain couples TRBV28 to TRBJ1-2; 8 nucleotides match TRBD1. CDR1 and CDR2 (germline): MDHEN, SYDVKM. With V trimmed by 3 bases and J by 8 bases, 11 bases remained unmatched. The CDR3 covers 15 residues. CDR3 residues: CASSFSTGAVRGYTF. The CDR3 DNA reads TGTGCCAGCAGTTTTTCGACAGGGGCCGTAAGAGGCTACACCTTC.

This clone has a single count. V and J are TRBV19 and TRBJ1-1; 11 nucleotides agree with TRBD1. J gave up 5 bases and V 5 bases, and 7 bases lay outside the gene matches. Germline V lookup: CDR1 LNHDA, CDR2 SQIVND (reference sequence). The CDR3 totals 15 residues. This chain's CDR3 is CASSSSGTGGTEAFF. DNA of the CDR3: TGTGCCAGTAGTTCCTCCGGGACAGGGGGGACTGAAGCTTTCTTT.

The chain has TRBV25-1 and TRBJ2-1; 10 bases align to TRBD2. The CDR3 length is 15 residues. CDR1 and CDR2 (germline): MGHDK, SYGVNS. The J segment lost 8 bases and the V segment lost 4 bases, leaving 8 bases of the junction unmatched. The DNA for the CDR3 is TGTGCCAGCAGTGCCGCTAGCGGGAGTTGGTATGAGCAGTTCTTC. Protein sequence: CASSAASGSWYEQFF.

The rearrangement joins TRBV3-1 (or the pseudogene TRBV3-2) to TRBJ2-4; 7 nucleotides align to TRBD1. The V gene's germline CDR1 is LGHDT and CDR2 YNNKEL (reference sequence). The CDR3 is 15 residues long. The J segment lost 8 bases and the V segment lost 2 bases, leaving 9 bases of the junction unmatched. This CDR3 reads CASSQSARGTDIQYF. Written as DNA, the CDR3 is TGTGCCAGCAGCCAATCGGCCAGGGGGACGGACATTCAGTACTTC.

The chain combines TRBV13 with TRBJ1-2; D may be TRBD1 (6 bases). The CDR3 has 15 residues. With 3 bases removed from V and 6 bases from J, the gap between germline ends came to 17 bases. Germline loops: CDR1 PRHDT, CDR2 FYEKMQ (reference sequence). As DNA, the CDR3 is TGTGCCAGCAGCTTTGGCACAGGGACTATTAATGGCTACACCTTC. Its translation is CASSFGTGTINGYTF.

The chain employs TRBV9 and TRBJ2-7; TRBD1 is a possible D gene (6 bases). The CDR3 runs 16 residues. Germline V CDR1 and CDR2: SGDLS, YYNGEE. Deletions cut 4 bases from V and 0 bases from J, with 17 bases between. The CDR3, as DNA: TGTGCCAGCAGCACTCGCCGGGACACAAGCTCCTACGAGCAGTACTTC. It yields the protein CASSTRRDTSSYEQYF.

V is TRBV3-1 (or the pseudogene TRBV3-2) and J is TRBJ2-5; 8 bases match TRBD2. The CDR3 is 14 amino acids. Germline V lookup: CDR1 LGHDT, CDR2 YNNKEL (reference sequence). V shed 8 bases, J shed 5 bases, and the junction held 10 bases outside the gene matches. CDR3 in amino acids: CASAKAGAGETQYF. DNA of the CDR3: TGTGCCAGCGCCAAAGCGGGAGCGGGTGAGACCCAGTACTTC.

The chain employs TRBV4-1 and TRBJ2-1; D might be TRBD2 (6 bases). Germline CDR1 reads MGHRA; CDR2 reads YSYEKL. The CDR3 is 17 residues long. Trimming took off 4 bases at V and 0 bases at J, with 16 bases between the two ends. The CDR3 sequence is CASSLDPLASSYNEQFF. The CDR3 nucleotides are TGCGCCAGCAGCCTTGACCCCCTAGCGTCCTCCTACAATGAGCAGTTCTTC.

The CDR3, as DNA: TGCAGCGTTGAAAAAGCGTACACAGATACGCAGTATTTT. Residues: CSVEKAYTDTQYF. The V gene is TRBV29-1, the J gene TRBJ2-3; D is undetermined. The V end lost 2 bases, the J end lost 2 bases, and 8 bases lay between the germline ends. Per germline, CDR1 SQVTM and CDR2 ANQGSEA. CDR3 length equals 13 residues.

The chain recombines TRBV9 with TRBJ1-4; 8 bases agree with TRBD1. The CDR3 extends over 14 amino acids. V lost 4 bases to trimming and J lost 8 bases; unmatched junction nucleotides: 7. Germline V gives CDR1 SGDLS, CDR2 YYNGEE. The CDR3, as DNA: TGTGCCAGCAGCACCGGGACAGGAGGAGAAAAACTGTTTTTT. Translating gives CASSTGTGGEKLFF.

This clone appeared a few times. The chain has TRBV7-6 and TRBJ1-2, with 7 bases identical to TRBD1. V shed 4 bases and J 8 bases; nucleotides not matched to a gene: 16. CDR1 is SGHVS and CDR2 is FNYEAQ in the germline V gene. CDR3 length equals 16 residues. The CDR3 region is CASSSTFRDSPFGYTF. The DNA for the CDR3 is TGTGCCAGCAGCTCAACTTTCCGGGACAGCCCCTTCGGCTACACCTTC.

The V call is TRBV7-8, the J call TRBJ2-7; 12 bases agree with TRBD2. V was pared by 5 bases and J by 3 bases, with 5 bases of the junction left unmatched. The CDR3 length is 15 residues. Germline CDR1 SGHVS, CDR2 FQNEAQ. The DNA of the CDR3 is TGTGCCAGCAGCCCGCGGACTAGCGGGATCTACGAGCAGTACTTC. Translated: CASSPRTSGIYEQYF.

This clone was counted once. The rearrangement uses TRBV15 and TRBJ1-3; no definite D call. This CDR3 region has 14 residues. Germline lookup yields CDR1 LNHNV and CDR2 YYDKDF (reference sequence). Trimming removed 5 bases from V and 0 bases from J, with 8 bases in between. Written as DNA, the CDR3 is TGTGCCACCAGCTTCCGGGACTCTGGAAACACCATATATTTT. Protein sequence: CATSFRDSGNTIYF.

V usage is TRBV9 and J usage is TRBJ2-3, with 7 bases aligning to TRBD2. J lost 1 base, V lost 4 bases, and 12 bases had no gene match. The CDR3 is 17 amino acids. Germline loops: CDR1 SGDLS, CDR2 YYNGEE. The CDR3 region is CASSQGWTSEGTDTQYF. The CDR3 nucleotides read TGTGCCAGCAGCCAAGGGTGGACTAGTGAGGGCACAGATACGCAGTATTTT.

The gene calls are TRBV6-5 and TRBJ1-4; D is perhaps TRBD1 (6 bases). V lost 5 bases and J 8 bases, leaving 15 bases between the germline ends. This CDR3 spans 14 amino acids. Germline V gives CDR1 MNHEY, CDR2 SVGAGI. The CDR3 protein is CASSNQGIGEKLFF. The CDR3 bases are TGTGCCAGCAGTAATCAGGGGATTGGCGAAAAACTGTTTTTT.

V usage is TRBV28 and J usage is TRBJ1-4; 11 nucleotides match TRBD1. V shed 5 bases, J shed 0 bases, and the junction held 5 bases outside the gene matches. The CDR3 loop spans 17 amino acids. Germline assignment: CDR1 MDHEN and CDR2 SYDVKM. This CDR3 reads CASSPRTGGTTNEKLFF. The CDR3 bases are TGTGCCAGCAGTCCGCGGACAGGGGGCACAACTAATGAAAAACTGTTTTTT.

The chain joins TRBV15 to TRBJ1-2, with 7 bases aligning to TRBD1. The V gene end was trimmed by 2 bases and the J gene end by 4 bases; junction bases not matched to a gene: 7. Germline V gene lookup returns CDR1 LNHNV and CDR2 YYDKDF (reference sequence). This CDR3 has 15 residues. The CDR3 nucleotides are TGTGCCACCAGCAGATATCCGACAGGGCCCTATGGCTACACCTTC. Its translation is CATSRYPTGPYGYTF.

This chain connects TRBV3-1 (or the pseudogene TRBV3-2) to TRBJ1-1, with a tentative D call TRBD1 (5 bases). Deletions cut 0 bases from V and 1 base from J, with 9 bases between. The CDR3 loop spans 15 amino acids. CDR1 is LGHDT, CDR2 YNNKEL, per germline (reference sequence). The CDR3 bases are TGTGCCAGCAGCCAAGATTTGGGGGGGAACACTGAAGCTTTCTTT. Translation: CASSQDLGGNTEAFF.

V is TRBV7-8 and J is TRBJ2-2; TRBD1 aligns across 8 bases. J gave up 6 bases and V 2 bases, and 2 bases lay outside the gene matches. This CDR3 comprises 14 residues. Germline CDR1 is SGHVS and CDR2 is FQNEAQ. CDR3 nucleotide sequence: TGTGCCAGCAGCTTAATACAGGGGGCCGGGGAGCTGTTTTTT. It specifies CASSLIQGAGELFF.

The J gene is TRBJ2-1, the V gene TRBV13; 14 nucleotides align to TRBD2. The J segment lost 7 bases and the V segment lost 8 bases, leaving 10 bases of the junction unmatched. The CDR3 runs 16 residues. Looked up from germline, CDR1 is PRHDT and CDR2 is FYEKMQ (reference sequence). The chain's CDR3 is CASFRTGTSGRNEQFF. In DNA, the CDR3 is TGTGCCAGCTTCCGGACCGGGACTAGCGGGAGAAATGAGCAGTTCTTC.

This clone was observed a handful of times. The genes are TRBV9 and TRBJ2-7; 12 nucleotides line up with TRBD2. This CDR3 comprises 15 residues. V shed 3 bases, J shed 5 bases, and the junction held 6 bases outside the gene matches. Germline CDR1 reads SGDLS; CDR2 reads YYNGEE. The CDR3 nucleotides read TGTGCCAGCAGCGCCGTGACTAGCGGGAGTCACGAGCAGTACTTC. This codes for CASSAVTSGSHEQYF.

The chain carries TRBV5-1 and TRBJ2-2; D may be TRBD2 (5 bases). The CDR3 runs to 15 residues. Germline V gives CDR1 SGHRS, CDR2 YFSETQ. V dropped 1 base and J dropped 4 bases, with 11 bases sitting between them. The CDR3 DNA reads TGCGCCAGCAGCTTGTCTAGCAGTACCACCGGGGAGCTGTTTTTT. Translated, it gives CASSLSSSTTGELFF.

This chain connects TRBV7-3 to TRBJ2-3; D is possibly TRBD1 (6 bases). The germline CDR1 and CDR2 sequences are SGHTA and FQGTGA. V lost 5 bases and J lost 2, with 17 bases in between. The CDR3 is 16 amino acids. CDR3 in amino acids: CASSRTGTRFTDTQYF. In DNA form, the CDR3 reads TGTGCCAGCAGCCGAACCGGGACAAGGTTCACAGATACGCAGTATTTT.

This clone was seen just once. The rearrangement links TRBV28 to TRBJ2-3; D is uncertain. Trimming took off 7 bases at V and 2 bases at J, with 7 bases between the two ends. Looked up from germline, CDR1 is MDHEN and CDR2 is SYDVKM. The CDR3 is made up of 12 amino acids. The CDR3 bases are TGTGCCAGCACCAAAAACACAGATACGCAGTATTTT. This encodes CASTKNTDTQYF.